The subject of this entry is one T cell receptor beta chain. The data are from a study of blood T cell repertoires in COVID-19. Study as a whole: The United States, Italy and Spain were the sources of the acute and convalescent COVID-19 samples. In each case, the material was cDNA or gDNA derived from T cells, B-cell-depleted T cells, or PBMCs.

Trimming stripped 5 bases from V and 1 base from J, with 15 bases between. This CDR3 has 16 amino acids. CDR1 and CDR2 (germline): SGHRS, YFSETQ. Per the study methods: Researchers report that nucleated cell counts were estimated from reference gene primer amplification. Measured with immunoSEQ multiplex PCR; TCRdb has only the in-frame clones, and not every one. V and J calls and clone size are copied from that table; D and trimming were computed from the DNA. The table lists 75,000 to 95,000 clones, more than 75% of them singletons, with under 25% in the top ten. This clonotype was sampled from a human donor in a cohort sampled during active COVID-19. This sequence joins TRBV5-1 and TRBJ2-2; D uncertain. The sequencing input was peripheral blood. The CDR3 coding sequence is TGCGCCAGCAGTCCCAAAATTACCGGGAACACCGGGGAGCTGTTTTTT. This codes for CASSPKITGNTGELFF.